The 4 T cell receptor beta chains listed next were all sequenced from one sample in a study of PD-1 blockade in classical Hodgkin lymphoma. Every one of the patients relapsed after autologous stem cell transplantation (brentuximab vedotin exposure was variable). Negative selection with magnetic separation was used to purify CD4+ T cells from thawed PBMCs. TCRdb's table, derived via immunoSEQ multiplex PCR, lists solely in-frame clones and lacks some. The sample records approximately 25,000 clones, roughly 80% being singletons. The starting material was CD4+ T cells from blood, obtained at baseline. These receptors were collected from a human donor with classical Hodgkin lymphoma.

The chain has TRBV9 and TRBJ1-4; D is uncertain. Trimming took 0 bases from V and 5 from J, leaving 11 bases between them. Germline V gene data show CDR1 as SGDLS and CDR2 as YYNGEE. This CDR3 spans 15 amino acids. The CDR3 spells CASSVEVRRNEKLFF. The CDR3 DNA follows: TGTGCCAGCAGCGTAGAGGTCAGGCGGAATGAAAAACTGTTTTTT.

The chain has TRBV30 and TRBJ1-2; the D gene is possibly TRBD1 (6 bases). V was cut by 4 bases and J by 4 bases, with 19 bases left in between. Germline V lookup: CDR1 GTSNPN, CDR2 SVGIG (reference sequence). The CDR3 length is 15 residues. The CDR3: CAWNLPPPGAYGYTF. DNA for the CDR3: TGTGCCTGGAATCTTCCCCCCCCAGGGGCCTATGGCTACACCTTC.

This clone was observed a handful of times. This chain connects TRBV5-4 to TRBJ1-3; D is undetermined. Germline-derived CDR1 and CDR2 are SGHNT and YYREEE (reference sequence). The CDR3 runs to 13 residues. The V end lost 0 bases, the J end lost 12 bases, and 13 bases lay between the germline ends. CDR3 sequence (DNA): TGTGCCAGCAGCTTGGAACGTGCTGGGTACATATATTTT. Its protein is CASSLERAGYIYF.

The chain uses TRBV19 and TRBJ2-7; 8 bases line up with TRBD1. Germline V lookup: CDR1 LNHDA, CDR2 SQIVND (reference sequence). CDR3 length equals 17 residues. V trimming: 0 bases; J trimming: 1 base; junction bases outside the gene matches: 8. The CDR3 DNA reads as TGTGCCAGTAGTATAGATCTTGAGGGACAGGCTTCCTACGAGCAGTACTTC. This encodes CASSIDLEGQASYEQYF.